These 20 T cell receptor beta chains were all obtained from the same sample, sequenced in a study of T and B cells in COVID-19 patients (dated by TCRdb to between 2020 and 2021). Reads for this sample came from an Illumina MiSeq. Multiplex PCR with BIOMED2 TRB-A/B primer pools was used to amplify TRB rearrangements. TCRdb's own reprocessing of the public reads used fastp at Q25 and MiXCR and kept productive beta chains. Identical CDR3 proteins give one entry, which carries the most common genes and DNA. In this sample the table shows more than 2,500 distinct CDR3 sequences, approximately 24% of which occur a single time. About 25% of the sample is in the top ten clones. TRB repertoires were amplified from about 250-500 ng of genomic DNA extracted from blood. Material for sequencing was blood. Receptor source: a human donor with active COVID-19.

V and J are TRBV2 and TRBJ1-4; TRBD1 matches at 7 bases. This CDR3 contains 16 residues. Germline V gives CDR1 SNHLY, CDR2 FYNNEI. The V gene end was trimmed by 2 bases and the J gene end by 3 bases; junction bases not matched to a gene: 6. DNA of the CDR3: TGTGCCAGCAGTGAAAACCCCGGGACAGCTAATGAAAAACTGTTTTTT. Translating it yields CASSENPGTANEKLFF.

Concerning this clonotype: A clone one base away is much larger, so this may be a read error. The CDR3 DNA reads as TGCGCCAGCAGCTTTTTGGGGACAATCACCGCAAACACCGGGGAGCTGTTTTTT. It is translated as CASSFLGTITANTGELFF. V is TRBV5-1 and J is TRBJ2-2; possibly TRBD1 for D (6 bases). V was cut by 2 bases and J by 2 bases, with 19 bases left in between. Looked up from germline, CDR1 is SGHRS and CDR2 is YFSETQ. The CDR3 is made up of 18 amino acids.

This clonotype counts as medium-sized. CDR3 amino acids: CASSLTGSPAGLFF. The CDR3 nucleotides read TGTGCCAGCAGTTTGACCGGGAGCCCCGCGGGACTGTTTTTT. The rearrangement uses TRBV27 and TRBJ1-4; D is undetermined. Germline lookup yields CDR1 MNHEY and CDR2 SMNVEV (reference sequence). Trimming pared 3 bases from V and 13 bases from J, leaving 18 bases between. CDR3 size: 14 residues.

The V gene is TRBV20-1, the J gene TRBJ2-5; D is unresolved. The V end was cut by 2 bases, the J end by 3 bases, with 7 bases between. Germline lookup yields CDR1 DFQATT and CDR2 SNEGSKA (reference sequence). The CDR3 extends over 12 amino acids. The CDR3 DNA reads as TGCAGTGCTAGATATAGGGAAGAGACCCAGTACTTC. Amino acid sequence: CSARYREETQYF.

By share of the sample, this clonotype is large. The V and J genes are TRBV29-1 and TRBJ2-2; D could derive from TRBD1 or TRBD2 (5 bases each). CDR1 and CDR2 (germline): SQVTM, ANQGSEA. This CDR3 region has 15 residues. Trimming stripped 6 bases from V and 0 bases from J, with 14 bases between. The CDR3 loop is CSVSRGSSNTGELFF. Written as DNA, the CDR3 is TGCAGCGTATCACGGGGCTCGTCGAACACCGGGGAGCTGTTTTTT.

About this clonotype: This may be a read error, as it is one base from a much larger clone. V gene TRBV5-7 combines with J gene TRBJ2-7; TRBD1 is a possible D gene (6 bases). TRBV5-7 qualifies as an ORF whose function is uncertain. This CDR3 contains 13 residues. Trimming removed 4 bases from V and 7 bases from J, with 15 bases in between. The CDR3 protein is CASSLRQGNEQYF. The CDR3 nucleotides read TGTGCCAGCAGCCTCCGCCAGGGGAATGAGCAGTACTTC.

This clonotype is medium-sized (0.01 to 0.1%). This chain connects TRBV7-2 to TRBJ2-7, with unresolved D. The CDR3 is 15 residues long. Germline CDR1 reads SGHTA; CDR2 reads FQGNSA. Trimming left V 5 bases short and J 3 bases short, with 17 bases between. The CDR3 sequence: CASSPRPQKDYEQYF. DNA for the CDR3: TGTGCCAGCAGCCCGCGGCCTCAGAAGGACTACGAGCAGTACTTC.

This clonotype counts as medium-sized. The chain has TRBV6-1 and TRBJ2-7; tentative D call: TRBD2 (6 bases). V lost 3 bases and J lost 3, with 12 bases in between. Looked up from germline, CDR1 is MNHNS and CDR2 is SASEGT. CDR3 size: 14 residues. In nucleotides, the CDR3 is TGTGCCAGCAGTGAGGGGCGGGGATACTACGAGCAGTACTTC. As protein: CASSEGRGYYEQYF.

This clonotype was detected once. The chain carries TRBV29-1 and TRBJ2-3; 8 nucleotides match TRBD2. This CDR3 region has 15 residues. CDR1 and CDR2 (germline): SQVTM, ANQGSEA. The CDR3 protein is CSAILTSASTDTQYF. The CDR3 DNA reads as TGCAGTGCCATCTTGACTAGCGCGAGCACAGATACGCAGTATTTT.

This clonotype is large by share. This chain's CDR3 is CASSPTWTRDEQFF. The CDR3 DNA reads TGTGCCAGCAGTCCGACCTGGACTAGGGATGAGCAGTTCTTC. The chain has TRBV27 and TRBJ2-1; the match to TRBD2 covers 7 bases. The germline V gene encodes CDR1 MNHEY and CDR2 SMNVEV (reference sequence). Trimming removed 5 bases from V and 8 bases from J; junction bases left unmatched: 9. This CDR3 has 14 residues.

The chain has TRBV5-5 and TRBJ2-2, with TRBD1 identical over 8 bases. The germline gives CDR1 SGHKS, CDR2 YYEKEE (reference sequence). This CDR3 contains 14 residues. Trimming removed 4 bases from V and 6 bases from J; junction bases left unmatched: 5. The CDR3 here is CASSQQGVAGELFF. DNA of the CDR3: TGTGCCAGCAGCCAACAGGGGGTTGCCGGGGAGCTGTTTTTT. The full variable domain, with the rest looked up from reference TRBV5-5 and TRBJ2-2, is DAGVTQSPTHLIKTRGQQVTLRCSPISGHKSVSWYQQVLGQGPQFIFQYYEKEERGRGNFPDRFSARQFPNYSSELNVNALLLGDSALYLCASSQQGVAGELFFGEGSRLTVL.

This clonotype is labeled as medium-sized. The chain uses TRBV6-1 and TRBJ1-6; D remains ambiguous. V shed 4 bases and J shed 4 bases, with 5 bases lying between them. Germline lookup yields CDR1 MNHNS and CDR2 SASEGT. The CDR3 has 13 amino acids. The DNA for the CDR3 is TGTGCCAGCAGTGCCGGATATAATTCACCCCTCCACTTT. Protein: CASSAGYNSPLHF.

This clonotype is classed as large. The V gene is TRBV27, the J gene TRBJ2-6; D unresolved. V lost 6 bases to trimming and J lost 0 bases, with 3 bases between them. Germline V CDR1 and CDR2: MNHEY, SMNVEV (reference sequence). CDR3 length: 13 amino acids. The CDR3 nucleotides read TGTGCCAGCAGGATCTCTGGGGCCAACGTCCTGACTTTC. It is translated as CASRISGANVLTF.

This clonotype showed up just a few times. The chain joins TRBV7-2 to TRBJ2-1; 9 positions agree with TRBD2. CDR3 length: 15 residues. Germline V gene sequence: CDR1 SGHTA, CDR2 FQGNSA. Trimming removed 4 bases from V and 5 bases from J; junction bases left unmatched: 6. The CDR3 DNA is TGTGCCAGCAGCTCCAGGGCGGGGGGGCACAATGAGCAGTTCTTC. It yields the protein CASSSRAGGHNEQFF.

This clonotype was recorded many times. The chain employs TRBV24-1 and TRBJ2-2; D is tentatively TRBD1 or TRBD2 (5 bases each). CDR3 length equals 13 residues. V lost 9 bases and J 7 bases, leaving 14 bases between the germline ends. Germline assignment: CDR1 KGHDR and CDR2 SFDVKD. CDR3: CATGGYAGGELFF. In DNA form, the CDR3 reads TGTGCCACCGGGGGATACGCGGGCGGGGAGCTGTTTTTT.

The chain joins TRBV6-1 to TRBJ1-1, with unresolved D. CDR3 size: 13 residues. Germline assignment: CDR1 MNHNS and CDR2 SASEGT. The V end lost 6 bases, the J end lost 1 base, and 9 bases lay between the germline ends. CDR3 amino acids: CASRKDWNTEAFF. CDR3 sequence (DNA): TGTGCCAGCAGGAAGGACTGGAACACTGAAGCTTTCTTT.

This rearrangement joins TRBV9 to TRBJ2-2; no firm D call. Trimming removed 0 bases at V and 1 base at J, with 10 bases between. This CDR3 contains 16 residues. Germline loops: CDR1 SGDLS, CDR2 YYNGEE. CDR3 protein: CASSVAARVNTGELFF. For the CDR3, the DNA is TGTGCCAGCAGCGTAGCAGCTAGGGTGAACACCGGGGAGCTGTTTTTT.

The rearrangement links TRBV11-2 to TRBJ1-5, with a tentative D call TRBD1 (5 bases). CDR3 size: 16 residues. In germline, CDR1 is SGHAT, CDR2 FQNNGV. V was trimmed by 8 bases and J by 11 bases, leaving 28 bases between them. This chain's CDR3 is CASPSREGRPGMTQHF. For the CDR3, the DNA is TGTGCCAGCCCCTCTCGTGAGGGCCGCCCAGGGATGACCCAGCATTTT.

This clonotype was observed once. The chain uses TRBV7-2 and TRBJ1-1, with 7 bases fitting TRBD1. The germline V gene encodes CDR1 SGHTA and CDR2 FQGNSA. There are 16 residues in the CDR3. Trimming cost V 5 bases and J 11 bases; bases outside gene matches: 20. CDR3 in amino acids: CASSRIPAGGYGFAFF. The CDR3 DNA reads as TGTGCCAGCAGCCGAATACCGGCAGGGGGATATGGTTTTGCTTTCTTT. Filled out from reference TRBV7-2 and TRBJ1-1, the complete variable domain reads GAGVSQSPSNKVTEKGKDVELRCDPISGHTALYWYRQSLGQGLEFLIYFQGNSAPDKSGLPSDRFSAERTGGSVSTLTIQRTQQEDSAVYLCASSRIPAGGYGFAFFGQGTRLTVV.

This clonotype was counted only a few times. This chain connects TRBV7-9 to TRBJ2-1, with D hard to call. Germline CDR1 is SEHNR and CDR2 is FQNEAQ (reference sequence). V shed 2 bases and J shed 0 bases, with 8 bases lying between them. CDR3 size: 15 residues. The DNA for the CDR3 is TGTGCCAGCAGCTTAAGACTGTTCTCCTACAATGAGCAGTTCTTC. Encoded protein: CASSLRLFSYNEQFF.